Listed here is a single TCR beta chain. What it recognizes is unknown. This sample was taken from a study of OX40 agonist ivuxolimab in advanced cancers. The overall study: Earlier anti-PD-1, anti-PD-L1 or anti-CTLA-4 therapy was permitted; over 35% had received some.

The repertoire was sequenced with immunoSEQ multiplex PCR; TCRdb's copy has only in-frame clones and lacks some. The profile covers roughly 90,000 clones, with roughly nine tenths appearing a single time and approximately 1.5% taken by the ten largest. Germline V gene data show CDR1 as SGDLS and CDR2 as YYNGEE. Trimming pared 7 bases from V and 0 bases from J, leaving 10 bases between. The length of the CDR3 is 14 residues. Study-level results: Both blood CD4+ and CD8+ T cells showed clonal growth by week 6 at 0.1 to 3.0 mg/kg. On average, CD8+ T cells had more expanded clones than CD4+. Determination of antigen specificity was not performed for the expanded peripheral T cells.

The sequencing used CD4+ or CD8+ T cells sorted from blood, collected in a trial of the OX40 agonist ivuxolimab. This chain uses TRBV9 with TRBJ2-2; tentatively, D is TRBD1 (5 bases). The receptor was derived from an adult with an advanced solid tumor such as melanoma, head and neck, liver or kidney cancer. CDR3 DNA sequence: TGTGCCAGCCAAACAGGATCGAACACCGGGGAGCTGTTTTTT. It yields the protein CASQTGSNTGELFF.